These T cell receptor beta chains were read from a single sample in a study of CD8 T cells in Susac syndrome. From the immunoSEQ multiplex PCR reads, TCRdb called clonotypes with MiXCR, one entry per CDR3 protein. The table includes 150,000 to 200,000 distinct CDR3 sequences, roughly 96% detected once. Sequencing was performed on CD4+ T cells from PBMCs. The receptors come from a human donor with multiple sclerosis. Each CDR3 is given with its conserved first and last residue. A D gene is named only where the DNA matches it firmly. Size tells how often a clone was seen (once, few, many) or the class of an expanded clone, and some rows leave it out.

CSKQAPGEQFF | TGCAGTAAACAGGCTCCCGGTGAGCAGTTCTTC | TRBV20-1 | NA | TRBJ2-1 | NA
CASSLGGVTYNEQFF | TGTGCCAGCAGCCTTGGGGGGGTGACCTACAATGAGCAGTTCTTC | TRBV11-3 | TRBD2 | TRBJ2-1 | NA
CASSFTVLVTEAFF | TGTGCCAGCAGCTTCACAGTACTTGTGACTGAAGCTTTCTTT | TRBV7-2 | NA | TRBJ1-1 | NA
CSAPGGGPHNEQFF | TGCAGTGCCCCCGGGGGGGGCCCCCACAATGAGCAGTTCTTC | TRBV20-1 | TRBD2 | TRBJ2-1 | NA
CASSLGGRASDTQYF | TGTGCCAGCAGCTTGGGCGGGAGAGCCTCAGATACGCAGTATTTT | TRBV7-3 | TRBD2 | TRBJ2-3 | NA
CASSPGRGIAGYTF | TGTGCCAGCTCACCTGGGCGGGGGATAGCTGGCTACACCTTC | TRBV18 | NA | TRBJ1-2 | NA
CASSQALSGMHEKLFF | TGTGCCAGCAGCCAAGCCTTGAGCGGGATGCATGAAAAACTGTTTTTT | TRBV14 | NA | TRBJ1-4 | NA
CASSPPPGRDTGELFF | TGTGCCAGCTCACCACCACCAGGGAGGGACACCGGGGAGCTGTTTTTT | TRBV18 | TRBD2 | TRBJ2-2 | NA
CASSLEPGQPNSPLHF | TGCGCCAGCAGCTTGGAGCCGGGACAGCCCAATTCACCCCTCCACTTT | TRBV5-1 | TRBD1 | TRBJ1-6 | once
CATRSGLHNEQFF | TGTGCCACACGCTCAGGATTACACAATGAGCAGTTCTTC | TRBV24-1 | NA | TRBJ2-1 | NA
CSVRQGGGGQPQHF | TGCAGCGTACGGCAGGGGGGGGGCGGTCAGCCCCAGCATTTT | TRBV29-1 | TRBD1 | TRBJ1-5 | NA
CASSFKEKVAEAFF | TGTGCCAGCAGTTTTAAGGAAAAAGTGGCTGAAGCTTTCTTT | TRBV12-3/TRBV12-4 | NA | TRBJ1-1 | NA
CSAHKGRDTEAFF | TGCAGTGCGCACAAAGGGAGGGACACTGAAGCTTTCTTT | TRBV20-1 | NA | TRBJ1-1 | NA
CAWSREGNLYEQYF | TGTGCCTGGTCCCGGGAGGGGAATCTCTACGAGCAGTACTTC | TRBV30 | TRBD2 | TRBJ2-7 | NA
CSVESRAGGGAGANVLTF | TGCAGCGTTGAATCCCGGGCAGGGGGCGGCGCTGGGGCCAACGTCCTGACTTTC | TRBV29-1 | TRBD1 | TRBJ2-6 | NA
CASSPGPPQPQHF | TGTGCCAGCAGTCCCGGGCCACCTCAGCCCCAGCATTTT | TRBV6-5 | NA | TRBJ1-5 | NA
CASSPLLRGRAEQYF | TGTGCCAGCTCACCACTATTGCGGGGGCGCGCCGAGCAGTACTTC | TRBV18 | NA | TRBJ2-7 | NA
CASSLYGTGGFNYGYTF | TGTGCCAGCAGTTTGTATGGGACAGGAGGATTTAACTATGGCTACACCTTC | TRBV27 | TRBD1 | TRBJ1-2 | NA
CASSLTGDEAETQYF | TGTGCCAGCAGCCTCACCGGGGATGAAGCAGAGACCCAGTACTTC | TRBV9 | NA | TRBJ2-5 | NA
CATSAGDTEAFF | TGTGCCACCAGCGCAGGTGACACTGAAGCTTTCTTT | TRBV24-1 | NA | TRBJ1-1 | NA
CASSPGANNEQFF | TGTGCTAGCAGCCCCGGAGCGAACAATGAGCAGTTCTTC | TRBV7-7 | NA | TRBJ2-1 | NA
CASVEGRGGYTF | TGTGCCAGCGTAGAGGGGCGCGGTGGCTACACCTTC | TRBV12-3/TRBV12-4 | NA | TRBJ1-2 | NA
CASSPRGKNTEAFF | TGTGCCAGCAGCCCCCGGGGGAAGAACACTGAAGCTTTCTTT | TRBV12-3/TRBV12-4 | NA | TRBJ1-1 | NA